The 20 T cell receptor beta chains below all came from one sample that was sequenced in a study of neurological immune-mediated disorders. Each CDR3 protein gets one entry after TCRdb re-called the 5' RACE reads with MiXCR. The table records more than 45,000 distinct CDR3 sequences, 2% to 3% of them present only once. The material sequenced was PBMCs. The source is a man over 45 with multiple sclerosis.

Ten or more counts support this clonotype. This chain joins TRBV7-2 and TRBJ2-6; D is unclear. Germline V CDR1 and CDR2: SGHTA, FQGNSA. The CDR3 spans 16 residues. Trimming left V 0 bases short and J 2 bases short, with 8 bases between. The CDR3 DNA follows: TGTGCCAGCAGCTTAGCGGGTAGCACTGGGGCCAACGTCCTGACTTTC. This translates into CASSLAGSTGANVLTF. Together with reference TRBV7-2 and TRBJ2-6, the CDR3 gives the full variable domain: GAGVSQSPSNKVTEKGKDVELRCDPISGHTALYWYRQSLGQGLEFLIYFQGNSAPDKSGLPSDRFSAERTGGSVSTLTIQRTQQEDSAVYLCASSLAGSTGANVLTFGAGSRLTVL.

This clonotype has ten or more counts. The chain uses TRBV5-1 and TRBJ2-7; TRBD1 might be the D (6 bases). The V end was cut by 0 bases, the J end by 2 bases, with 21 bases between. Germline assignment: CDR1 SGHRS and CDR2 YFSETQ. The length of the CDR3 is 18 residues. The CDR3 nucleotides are TGCGCCAGCAGCTTGGGACAAATCAGGGGTATGGTCCCCTACGAGCAGTACTTC. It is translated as CASSLGQIRGMVPYEQYF. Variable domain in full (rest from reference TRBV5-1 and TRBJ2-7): KAGVTQTPRYLIKTRGQQVTLSCSPISGHRSVSWYQQTPGQGLQFLFEYFSETQRNKGNFPGRFSGRQFSNSRSEMNVSTLELGDSALYLCASSLGQIRGMVPYEQYFGPGTRLTVT.

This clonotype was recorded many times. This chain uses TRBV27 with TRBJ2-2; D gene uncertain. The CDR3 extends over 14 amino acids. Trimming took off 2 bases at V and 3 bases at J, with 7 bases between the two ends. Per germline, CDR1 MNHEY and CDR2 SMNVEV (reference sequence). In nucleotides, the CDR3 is TGTGCCAGCAGTTTAGGATATGACACCGGGGAGCTGTTTTTT. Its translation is CASSLGYDTGELFF.

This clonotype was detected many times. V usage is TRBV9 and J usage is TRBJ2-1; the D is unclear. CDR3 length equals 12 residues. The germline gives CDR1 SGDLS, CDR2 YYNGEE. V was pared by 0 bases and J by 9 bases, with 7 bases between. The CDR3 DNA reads TGTGCCAGCAGCGTAGTACTCGGTGAGCAGTTCTTC. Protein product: CASSVVLGEQFF.

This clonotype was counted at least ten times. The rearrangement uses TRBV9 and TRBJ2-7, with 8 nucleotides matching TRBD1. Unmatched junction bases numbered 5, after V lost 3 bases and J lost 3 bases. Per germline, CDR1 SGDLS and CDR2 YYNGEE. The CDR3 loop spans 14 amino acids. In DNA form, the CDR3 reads TGTGCCAGCAGCGCCGGGACAGGCCTCTACGAGCAGTACTTC. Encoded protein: CASSAGTGLYEQYF.

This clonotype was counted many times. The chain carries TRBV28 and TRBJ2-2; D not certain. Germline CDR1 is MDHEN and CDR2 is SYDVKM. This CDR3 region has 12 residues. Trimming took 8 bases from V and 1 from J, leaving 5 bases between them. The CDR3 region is CASPGNTGELFF. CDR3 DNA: TGTGCCAGCCCTGGGAACACCGGGGAGCTGTTTTTT. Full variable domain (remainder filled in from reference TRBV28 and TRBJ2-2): DVKVTQSSRYLVKRTGEKVFLECVQDMDHENMFWYRQDPGLGLRLIYFSYDVKMKEKGDIPEGYSVSREKKERFSLILESASTNQTSMYLCASPGNTGELFFGEGSRLTVL.

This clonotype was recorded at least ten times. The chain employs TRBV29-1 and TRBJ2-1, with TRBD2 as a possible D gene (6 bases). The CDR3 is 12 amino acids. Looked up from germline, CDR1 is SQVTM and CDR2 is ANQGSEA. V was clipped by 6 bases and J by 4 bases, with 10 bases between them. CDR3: CSVDGTYNEQFF. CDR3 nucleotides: TGCAGCGTAGACGGGACTTACAATGAGCAGTTCTTC.

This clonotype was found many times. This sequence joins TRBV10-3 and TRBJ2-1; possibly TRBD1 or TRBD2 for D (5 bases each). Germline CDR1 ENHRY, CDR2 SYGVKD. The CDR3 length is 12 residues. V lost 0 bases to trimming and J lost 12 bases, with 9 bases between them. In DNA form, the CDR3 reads TGTGCCATCAGTGAGTCCCCGGGGCCGCAGTTCTTC. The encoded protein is CAISESPGPQFF.

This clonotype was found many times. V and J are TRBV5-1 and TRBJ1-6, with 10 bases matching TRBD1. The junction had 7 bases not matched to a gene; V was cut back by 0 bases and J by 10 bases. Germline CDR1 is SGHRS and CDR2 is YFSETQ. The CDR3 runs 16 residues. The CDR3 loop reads CASSLAGTGVASPLHF. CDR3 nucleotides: TGCGCCAGCAGCTTGGCCGGGACAGGGGTAGCGTCACCCCTCCACTTT.

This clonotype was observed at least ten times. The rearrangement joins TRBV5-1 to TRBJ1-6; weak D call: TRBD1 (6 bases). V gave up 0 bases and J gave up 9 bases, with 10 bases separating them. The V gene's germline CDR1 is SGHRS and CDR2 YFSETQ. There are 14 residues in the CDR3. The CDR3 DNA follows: TGCGCCAGCAGCTTGGGACAGGTCAGTTCACCCCTCCACTTT. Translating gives CASSLGQVSSPLHF.

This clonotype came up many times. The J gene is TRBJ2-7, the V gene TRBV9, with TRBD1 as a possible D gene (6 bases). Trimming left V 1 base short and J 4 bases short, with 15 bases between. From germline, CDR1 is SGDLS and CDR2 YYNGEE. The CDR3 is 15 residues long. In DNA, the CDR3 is TGTGCCAGCAGCGTACGATCAGGGGTTTTTTACGAGCAGTACTTC. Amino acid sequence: CASSVRSGVFYEQYF.

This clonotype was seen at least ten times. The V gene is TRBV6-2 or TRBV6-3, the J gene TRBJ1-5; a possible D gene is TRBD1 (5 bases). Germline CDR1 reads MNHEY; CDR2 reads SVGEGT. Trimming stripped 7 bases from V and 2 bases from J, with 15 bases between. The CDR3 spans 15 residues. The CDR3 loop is CASTSGAAGNQPQHF. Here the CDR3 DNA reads TGTGCCAGCACCTCTGGGGCGGCCGGCAATCAGCCCCAGCATTTT.

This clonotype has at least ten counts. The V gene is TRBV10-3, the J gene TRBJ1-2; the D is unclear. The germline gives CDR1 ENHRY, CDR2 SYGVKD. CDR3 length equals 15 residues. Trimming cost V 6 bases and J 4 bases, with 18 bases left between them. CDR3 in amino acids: CAISASYGVSYGYTF. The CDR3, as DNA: TGTGCCATCAGCGCGTCCTATGGGGTTTCCTATGGCTACACCTTC.

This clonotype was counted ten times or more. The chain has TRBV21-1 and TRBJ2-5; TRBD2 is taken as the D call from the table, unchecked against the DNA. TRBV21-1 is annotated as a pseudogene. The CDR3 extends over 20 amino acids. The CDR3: CASSKGKRGLAGKIQETQYF. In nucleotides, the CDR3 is TGTGCCAGCAGCAAAGGCAAGAGGGGACTAGCGGGGAAAATCCAAGAGACCCAGTACTTC.

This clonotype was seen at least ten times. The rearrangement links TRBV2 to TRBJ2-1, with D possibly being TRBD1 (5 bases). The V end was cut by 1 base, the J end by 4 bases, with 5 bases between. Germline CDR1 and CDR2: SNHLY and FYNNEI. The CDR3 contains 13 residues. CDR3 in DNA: TGTGCCAGCAGTGAAGGACAGTACAATGAGCAGTTCTTC. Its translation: CASSEGQYNEQFF.

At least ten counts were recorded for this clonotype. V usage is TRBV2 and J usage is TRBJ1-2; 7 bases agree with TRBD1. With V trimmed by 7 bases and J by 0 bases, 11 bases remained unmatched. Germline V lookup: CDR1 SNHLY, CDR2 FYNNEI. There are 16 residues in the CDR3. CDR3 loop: CASMTGFLGTNYGYTF. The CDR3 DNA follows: TGTGCCAGCATGACAGGGTTCCTAGGAACTAACTATGGCTACACCTTC.

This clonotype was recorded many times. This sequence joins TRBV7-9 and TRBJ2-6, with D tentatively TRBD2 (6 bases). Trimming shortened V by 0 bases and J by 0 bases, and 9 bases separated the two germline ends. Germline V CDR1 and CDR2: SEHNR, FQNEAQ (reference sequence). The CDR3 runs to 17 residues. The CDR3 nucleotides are TGTGCCAGCAGCTTAGCCGGGGGACCCTCTGGGGCCAACGTCCTGACTTTC. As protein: CASSLAGGPSGANVLTF.

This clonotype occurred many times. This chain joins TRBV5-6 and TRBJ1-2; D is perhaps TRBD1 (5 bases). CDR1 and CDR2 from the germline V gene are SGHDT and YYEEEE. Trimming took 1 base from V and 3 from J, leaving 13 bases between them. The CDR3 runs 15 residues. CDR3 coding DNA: TGTGCCAGCAGCTTGCTCTGGGGGTCGGACTATGGCTACACCTTC. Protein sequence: CASSLLWGSDYGYTF.

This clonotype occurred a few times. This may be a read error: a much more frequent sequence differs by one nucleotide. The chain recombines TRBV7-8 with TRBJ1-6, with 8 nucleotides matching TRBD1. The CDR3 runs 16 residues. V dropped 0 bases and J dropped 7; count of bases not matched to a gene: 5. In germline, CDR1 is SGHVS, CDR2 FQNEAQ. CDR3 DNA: TGTGCCAGCAGCTTAGCGCGGACAGGGCAAAATTCACCCCTCCACTTT. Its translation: CASSLARTGQNSPLHF. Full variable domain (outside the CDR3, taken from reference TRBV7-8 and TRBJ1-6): GAGVSQSPRYKVAKRGQDVALRCDPISGHVSLFWYQQALGQGPEFLTYFQNEAQLDKSGLPSDRFFAERPEGSVSTLKIQRTQQEDSAVYLCASSLARTGQNSPLHFGNGTRLTVT.

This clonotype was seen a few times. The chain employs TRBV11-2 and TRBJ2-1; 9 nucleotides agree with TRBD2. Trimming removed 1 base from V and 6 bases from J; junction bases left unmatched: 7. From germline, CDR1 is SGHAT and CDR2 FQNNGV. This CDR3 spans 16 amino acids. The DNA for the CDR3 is TGTGCCAGCAGCTTAGTGTGGCGGGGGGGTTCCAATGAGCAGTTCTTC. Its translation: CASSLVWRGGSNEQFF.